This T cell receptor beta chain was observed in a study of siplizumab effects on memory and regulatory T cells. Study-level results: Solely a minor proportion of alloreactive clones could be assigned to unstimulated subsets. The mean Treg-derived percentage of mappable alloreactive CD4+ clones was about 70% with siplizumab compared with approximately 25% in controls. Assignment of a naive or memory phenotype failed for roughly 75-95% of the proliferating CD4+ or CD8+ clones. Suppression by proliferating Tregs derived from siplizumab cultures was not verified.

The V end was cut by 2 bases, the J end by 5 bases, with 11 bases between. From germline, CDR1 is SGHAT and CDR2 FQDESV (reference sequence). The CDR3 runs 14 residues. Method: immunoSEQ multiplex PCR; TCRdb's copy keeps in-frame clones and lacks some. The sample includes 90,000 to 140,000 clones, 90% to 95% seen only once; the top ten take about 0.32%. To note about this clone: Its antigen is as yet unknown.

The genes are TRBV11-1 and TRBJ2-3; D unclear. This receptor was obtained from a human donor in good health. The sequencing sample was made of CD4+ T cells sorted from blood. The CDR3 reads CASSLSLSGDTQYF. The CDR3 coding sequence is TGTGCCAGCAGCTTATCTCTCTCGGGAGATACGCAGTATTTT.